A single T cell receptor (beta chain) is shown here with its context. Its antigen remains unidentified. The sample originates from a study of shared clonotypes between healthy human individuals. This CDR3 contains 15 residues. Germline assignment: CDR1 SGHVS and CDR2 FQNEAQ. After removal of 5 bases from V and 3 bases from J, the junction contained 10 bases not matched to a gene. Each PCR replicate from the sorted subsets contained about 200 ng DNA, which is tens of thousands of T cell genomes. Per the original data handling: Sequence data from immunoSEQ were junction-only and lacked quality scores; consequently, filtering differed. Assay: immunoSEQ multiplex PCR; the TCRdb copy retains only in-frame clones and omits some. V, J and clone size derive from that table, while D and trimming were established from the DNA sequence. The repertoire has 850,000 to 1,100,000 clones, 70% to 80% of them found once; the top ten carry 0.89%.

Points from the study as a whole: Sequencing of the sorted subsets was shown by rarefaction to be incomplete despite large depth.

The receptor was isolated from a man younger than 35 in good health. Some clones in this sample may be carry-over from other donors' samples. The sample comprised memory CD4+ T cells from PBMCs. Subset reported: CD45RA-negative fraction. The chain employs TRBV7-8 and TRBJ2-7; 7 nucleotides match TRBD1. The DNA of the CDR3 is TGTGCCAGCAGCCCGAGGACAGGAGAAATCTACGAGCAGTACTTC. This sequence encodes CASSPRTGEIYEQYF. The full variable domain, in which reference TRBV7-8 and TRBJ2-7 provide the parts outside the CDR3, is GAGVSQSPRYKVAKRGQDVALRCDPISGHVSLFWYQQALGQGPEFLTYFQNEAQLDKSGLPSDRFFAERPEGSVSTLKIQRTQQEDSAVYLCASSPRTGEIYEQYFGPGTRLTVT.